This entry lists 17 T cell receptor beta chains sequenced from one sample in a study of T cells after yellow fever vaccination. From the 5' RACE reads, TCRdb called clonotypes with MiXCR, one entry per CDR3 protein. The data contain 150,000 or so distinct CDR3 sequences, approximately 6.7% of them seen just once; the ten biggest clones take up approximately 2.5%. The sequencing used CD4+ T cells sorted from PBMCs, collected more than 4 days after the first yellow fever vaccination. These receptor sequences come from a man younger than 35 who received the YFV17D yellow fever vaccine.

This clonotype has just a few counts. The J gene is TRBJ2-1, the V gene TRBV19; 14 bases fit TRBD2. This CDR3 has 16 amino acids. V lost 6 bases to trimming and J lost 9 bases; unmatched junction nucleotides: 10. The V gene's germline CDR1 is LNHDA and CDR2 SQIVND (reference sequence). CDR3 amino acids: CASRARLAGGQTEQFF. The CDR3 DNA reads TGTGCCAGTAGAGCCCGACTAGCGGGGGGGCAGACTGAGCAGTTCTTC. Full variable domain (rest looked up from reference TRBV19 and TRBJ2-1): DGGITQSPKYLFRKEGQNVTLSCEQNLNHDAMYWYRQDPGQGLRLIYYSQIVNDFQKGDIAEGYSVSREKKESFPLTVTSAQKNPTAFYLCASRARLAGGQTEQFFGPGTRLTVL.

This chain connects TRBV5-1 to TRBJ2-3, with D possibly being TRBD2 (6 bases). The V and J ends lost 0 bases and 4 bases respectively, with 18 bases between them. CDR3 length: 17 amino acids. Germline CDR1 and CDR2: SGHRS and YFSETQ. CDR3 sequence (DNA): TGCGCCAGCAGCTTGGGGAACACGCGGGGTGTTGCAGATACGCAGTATTTT. Translation gives CASSLGNTRGVADTQYF.

Comment on this clonotype: One base away lies a much larger clone, so this may be a sequencing read error. V gene TRBV6-6 combines with J gene TRBJ1-2, with 9 bases matching TRBD1. Germline assignment: CDR1 MNHNY and CDR2 SVGAGI (reference sequence). The CDR3 has 13 residues. CDR3 DNA sequence: TGTGCCAGAAGTTACGGGACAGGGCAAGGCTACACCTTC. Protein sequence: CARSYGTGQGYTF.

A few counts support this clonotype. The chain couples TRBV7-3 to TRBJ2-5; no definite D call. The germline V and J ends were trimmed by 5 bases and 0 bases, with 10 bases remaining between them. This CDR3 has 14 amino acids. Germline CDR1 SGHTA, CDR2 FQGTGA. CDR3: CASSLNGNQETQYF. CDR3 nucleotides: TGTGCCAGCAGCCTCAATGGGAACCAAGAGACCCAGTACTTC.

V usage is TRBV15 and J usage is TRBJ2-3; either TRBD1 or TRBD2 may supply D (6 bases each). With 0 bases removed from V and 1 base from J, the gap between germline ends came to 11 bases. Germline V gene lookup returns CDR1 LNHNV and CDR2 YYDKDF (reference sequence). The CDR3 is made up of 16 amino acids. CDR3: CATSRDYGGRTDTQYF. CDR3 coding DNA: TGTGCCACCAGCAGAGATTATGGGGGGCGCACAGATACGCAGTATTTT.

At least ten counts were recorded for this clonotype. The genes are TRBV10-3 and TRBJ2-2; D remains unclear. The ends were cut back, 0 bases at V and 1 base at J, with 6 bases in the middle. The germline CDR1 and CDR2 sequences are ENHRY and SYGVKD. The CDR3 runs to 15 residues. The DNA for the CDR3 is TGTGCCATCAGTGAGTCGTGGAGGAACACCGGGGAGCTGTTTTTT. This encodes CAISESWRNTGELFF.

There are a few counts of this clonotype. J is TRBJ2-3 and V is TRBV7-8, with D unclear. The CDR3 is 15 amino acids. From germline, CDR1 is SGHVS and CDR2 FQNEAQ. V lost 5 bases and J 2 bases, leaving 14 bases between the germline ends. CDR3: CASSPRGADTDTQYF. CDR3 bases: TGTGCCAGCAGCCCCCGTGGTGCAGACACAGATACGCAGTATTTT.

This clonotype was observed at least ten times. The gene calls are TRBV5-1 and TRBJ1-1; D gene ambiguous. Between the trimmed V and J ends, which lost 1 base and 1 base, there was a span of 8 bases. CDR3 size: 14 residues. Germline values: CDR1 SGHRS, CDR2 YFSETQ. This CDR3 is CASSLNGENTEAFF. CDR3 coding DNA: TGCGCCAGCAGCTTGAACGGGGAGAACACTGAAGCTTTCTTT.

At least ten counts were recorded for this clonotype. This rearrangement joins TRBV3-1 to TRBJ2-3; TRBD2 agrees at 12 bases. The V gene's germline CDR1 is LGHDT and CDR2 YNNKEL (reference sequence). Germline trimming cut 0 bases from V and 3 bases from J; bases unmatched to any gene: 4. The CDR3 runs 17 residues. The CDR3 loop reads CASSQDGTSGLTDTQYF. CDR3 coding DNA: TGTGCCAGCAGCCAAGACGGGACTAGCGGGTTAACAGATACGCAGTATTTT.

The sample holds many counts of this clonotype. CDR3: CASSPQQGSTEAFF. In DNA, the CDR3 is TGTGCCAGCAGCCCACAACAGGGAAGCACTGAAGCTTTCTTT. The chain is built from TRBV6-5 and TRBJ1-1; perhaps TRBD1 as D (6 bases). Germline CDR1 reads MNHEY; CDR2 reads SVGAGI. The ends were cut back, 6 bases at V and 4 bases at J, with 15 bases in the middle. This CDR3 contains 14 residues.

This clonotype was seen at least ten times. This chain links TRBV7-2 with TRBJ2-1; 7 bases line up with TRBD1. The junction had 6 bases not matched to a gene; V was cut back by 5 bases and J by 2 bases. In germline, CDR1 is SGHTA, CDR2 FQGNSA. CDR3 size: 15 residues. The CDR3 nucleotides read TGTGCCAGCAGCCGACAGGGTTTGACCTACAATGAGCAGTTCTTC. The encoded protein is CASSRQGLTYNEQFF.

V usage is TRBV5-1 and J usage is TRBJ2-7; possibly TRBD2 for D (6 bases). The germline gives CDR1 SGHRS, CDR2 YFSETQ. The CDR3 consists of 13 residues. V was shortened by 0 bases and J by 7 bases, with 11 bases between the two germline ends. The CDR3 DNA reads TGCGCCAGCAGCTTGGGACTAGTGTCTGAGCAGTACTTC. This codes for CASSLGLVSEQYF.

This clonotype was recorded a few times. V and J are TRBV7-9 and TRBJ1-1; D is perhaps TRBD1 (5 bases). Per germline, CDR1 SEHNR and CDR2 FQNEAQ (reference sequence). Trimming stripped 6 bases from V and 0 bases from J, with 11 bases between. There are 14 residues in the CDR3. The CDR3 nucleotides are TGTGCCAGCAGTGGACGGGGCCTGAACACTGAAGCTTTCTTT. Translation gives CASSGRGLNTEAFF.

The chain employs TRBV20-1 and TRBJ1-2; 7 bases are a match to TRBD1. The V segment lost 3 bases and the J segment 4 bases; nucleotides outside the gene matches: 11. Germline V gene lookup returns CDR1 DFQATT and CDR2 SNEGSKA (reference sequence). The CDR3 covers 15 residues. This CDR3 is CSARLAQGVGYGYTF. The CDR3 DNA reads as TGCAGTGCTAGGTTGGCTCAGGGGGTTGGCTATGGCTACACCTTC.

This clonotype was observed at least ten times. The chain combines TRBV19 with TRBJ2-2, with 7 positions matching TRBD1. This CDR3 region has 15 residues. Unmatched junction bases numbered 6, after V lost 7 bases and J lost 1 base. In germline, CDR1 is LNHDA, CDR2 SQIVND (reference sequence). This CDR3 is CASKPGQWNTGELFF. The CDR3 DNA reads as TGTGCCAGTAAACCGGGACAGTGGAACACCGGGGAGCTGTTTTTT.

This clonotype was counted at least ten times. The rearrangement links TRBV7-9 to TRBJ1-2; D gene unclear. CDR1 and CDR2 (germline): SEHNR, FQNEAQ (reference sequence). With 2 bases removed from V and 0 bases from J, the gap between germline ends came to 13 bases. There are 16 residues in the CDR3. In DNA form, the CDR3 reads TGTGCCAGCAGCTTACTTAGCCCGTTCCCTAACTATGGCTACACCTTC. It yields the protein CASSLLSPFPNYGYTF. The full variable domain, its missing parts supplied by reference TRBV7-9 and TRBJ1-2, is DTGVSQNPRHKITKRGQNVTFRCDPISEHNRLYWYRQTLGQGPEFLTYFQNEAQLEKSRLLSDRFSAERPKGSFSTLEIQRTEQGDSAMYLCASSLLSPFPNYGYTFGSGTRLTVV.

This clonotype appeared many times. The chain has TRBV11-3 and TRBJ2-2; D unclear. CDR3 length: 12 amino acids. Trimming shortened V by 5 bases and J by 9 bases, and 10 bases separated the two germline ends. Germline CDR1 SGHNT, CDR2 YENEEA. The CDR3 loop is CASSPGGWELFF. The CDR3 coding sequence is TGTGCCAGCAGCCCCGGTGGCTGGGAGCTGTTTTTT.